These T cell receptor beta chains were read from a single sample in a study of early T cells in non-severe SARS-CoV-2 infection. MiXCR, applied by TCRdb to the 5' RACE reads, yields one record per CDR3 protein. Among 98,000 or so distinct CDR3 sequences listed, roughly 12% were seen once. The sequencing used whole blood, collected at baseline. These TCRs come from an adult who was a healthcare worker with PCR-confirmed SARS-CoV-2 infection or an uninfected control (not recorded which). CDR3s include the opening cysteine and the closing phenylalanine or tryptophan. The order of the fields is D gene, clone size, J gene, V gene, CDR3 DNA, CDR3 protein. D genes are given only for firm matches. Size is stated for part of the rows, as once, few or many counts, or as a class when the clone is expanded.

TRBD1,few,TRBJ2-2,TRBV6-5,TGTGCCAGCAGTTCCCGGACAGGGACGAACACCGGGGAGCTGTTTTTT,CASSSRTGTNTGELFF
.,.,TRBJ2-2,TRBV27,TGTGCCAGCAGTTCCTTAGGGGGGGCCGACACCGGGGAGCTGTTTTTT,CASSSLGGADTGELFF
.,.,TRBJ2-7,TRBV7-6,TGTGCCAGCAGCTTAGCGGTGGGGTCCGAGCAGTACTTC,CASSLAVGSEQYF
TRBD2,.,TRBJ2-1,TRBV10-1,TGCGCCACCACGATGCCCCCTAGTCAGCGGGGGCCGGACAATGAGCAGTTCTTC,CATTMPPSQRGPDNEQFF
.,.,TRBJ2-1,TRBV5-1,TGCGCCAGCAGCTGGACGGGTCCTTCCTACAATGAGCAGTTCTTC,CASSWTGPSYNEQFF
.,few,TRBJ1-4,TRBV4-1,TGCGCCAGCAGCCAGGGGGACTCCGGTGGTGAAAAACTGTTTTTT,CASSQGDSGGEKLFF
.,large,TRBJ1-2,TRBV20-1,TGCAGTGCTAGATTGGGCCGGGCCTATGGCTACACCTTC,CSARLGRAYGYTF
.,few,TRBJ1-2,TRBV5-4,TGTGCCAGCAGCTCGTTCGTCCAGGGGCTGGGTAACTATGGCTACACCTTC,CASSSFVQGLGNYGYTF
.,many,TRBJ1-5,TRBV5-1,TGCGCCAGCAGCTTGGAATTGGGGGATCAGCCCCAGCATTTT,CASSLELGDQPQHF
.,.,TRBJ2-7,TRBV11-2,TGTGCCAGCAGCTTATCGGGACCCACCTACGAGCAGTACTTC,CASSLSGPTYEQYF
.,few,TRBJ2-3,TRBV18,TGTGCCAGCTCCGCCCAAGAGCGGAGGGATTCTCAGTATTTT,CASSAQERRDSQYF
.,.,TRBJ2-7,TRBV11-2,TGTGCCAGCAGTTCGTCTTTCGGGGGTAGCTCCTACGAGCAGTACTTC,CASSSSFGGSSYEQYF
.,.,TRBJ2-1,TRBV6-2/TRBV6-3,TGTACCAGCAGAACCATGAGGGTCTACAATGAGCAGTTCTTC,CTSRTMRVYNEQFF
.,many,TRBJ1-6,TRBV12-3/TRBV12-4,TGTGCCAGCAGCCCCGGATTACCGGGACCCCTCCACTTT,CASSPGLPGPLHF
.,.,TRBJ2-2,TRBV11-3,TGTGCCAGCAGCCCGCATAGGAACACCGGGGAGCTGTTTTTT,CASSPHRNTGELFF
.,few,TRBJ1-5,TRBV19,TGTGCCAGTAAAGGAGGGACGGATCAGCCCCAGCATTTT,CASKGGTDQPQHF
.,few,TRBJ2-6,TRBV3-1,TGTGCCAGCAGCCTGGGCCCGGGGGCCAACGTCCTGACTTTC,CASSLGPGANVLTF
.,many,TRBJ2-7,TRBV20-1,TGCAGTGCTAGAGAGGGGGGAATCTACGAGCAGTACTTC,CSAREGGIYEQYF
.,few,TRBJ1-1,TRBV11-2,TGTGCCAGCAGCTTAGAGATCACTGAAGCTTTCTTT,CASSLEITEAFF
.,.,TRBJ2-5,TRBV3-1,TGTGCCAGCAGCCAAGGCAGGGGCCCTCCCCAGGGCCAGTACTTC,CASSQGRGPPQGQYF
.,.,TRBJ2-3,TRBV10-3,TGTGCCATCAGACAGGGCGACGATACGCAGTATTTT,CAIRQGDDTQYF
TRBD1,.,TRBJ2-7,TRBV28,TGTGCCAGCAGTTTCCCTAACAGGGGCTACGAGCAGTACTTC,CASSFPNRGYEQYF
.,few,TRBJ1-3,TRBV5-4,TGTGCCAGCAGCAGGACTCAGGCAGCCTCTGGAAACACCATATATTTT,CASSRTQAASGNTIYF
TRBD2,.,TRBJ2-4,TRBV19,TGTGCCAGTAGTATCGGGGGGGCCCCCATTCAGTACTTC,CASSIGGAPIQYF
.,.,TRBJ2-1,TRBV11-1,TGTGCCAGCAGCTTAGAGGGTTTATTGGACGATGAGCAGTTCTTC,CASSLEGLLDDEQFF
TRBD1,.,TRBJ2-3,TRBV24-1,TGTGCCACCAGCTTGGACAGGGGACCGGGTGATACGCAGTATTTT,CATSLDRGPGDTQYF
.,.,TRBJ2-1,TRBV30,TGTGCCGGAACTCCCCCGGGACATAGAAATGAGCAGTTCTTC,CAGTPPGHRNEQFF
TRBD2,.,TRBJ2-7,TRBV6-2/TRBV6-3,TGTGCCAGCATCATCCGCGGCGGGAGTAAATTATACGAGCAGTACTTC,CASIIRGGSKLYEQYF
TRBD2,.,TRBJ2-7,TRBV28,TGTGCCAGCAGGCGCAGCGGGGGAACCTACGAGCAGTACTTC,CASRRSGGTYEQYF
.,.,TRBJ2-3,TRBV24-1,TGTGCCACCAGTGCCCCGGACAAGACAGATACGCAGTATTTT,CATSAPDKTDTQYF
TRBD1,few,TRBJ2-2,TRBV7-9,TGTGCCAGCAGCCGCGTACAGGGGACGAACACCGGGGAGCTGTTTTTT,CASSRVQGTNTGELFF
TRBD1,.,TRBJ1-3,TRBV5-1,TGCGCCAGCAGCTTAAGGCCGGGACAGGGCTCTGGAAACACCATATATTTT,CASSLRPGQGSGNTIYF
TRBD2,.,TRBJ2-1,TRBV6-2/TRBV6-3,TGTGCCAGCAGTCCGATGGGTAGCGGGGGTCTGGGGCAGTTCTTC,CASSPMGSGGLGQFF
TRBD2,few,TRBJ2-1,TRBV6-5,TGTGCCAGCAGTAAAGGGACTAGCGGGCCCAAGGGGCAGTTCTTC,CASSKGTSGPKGQFF